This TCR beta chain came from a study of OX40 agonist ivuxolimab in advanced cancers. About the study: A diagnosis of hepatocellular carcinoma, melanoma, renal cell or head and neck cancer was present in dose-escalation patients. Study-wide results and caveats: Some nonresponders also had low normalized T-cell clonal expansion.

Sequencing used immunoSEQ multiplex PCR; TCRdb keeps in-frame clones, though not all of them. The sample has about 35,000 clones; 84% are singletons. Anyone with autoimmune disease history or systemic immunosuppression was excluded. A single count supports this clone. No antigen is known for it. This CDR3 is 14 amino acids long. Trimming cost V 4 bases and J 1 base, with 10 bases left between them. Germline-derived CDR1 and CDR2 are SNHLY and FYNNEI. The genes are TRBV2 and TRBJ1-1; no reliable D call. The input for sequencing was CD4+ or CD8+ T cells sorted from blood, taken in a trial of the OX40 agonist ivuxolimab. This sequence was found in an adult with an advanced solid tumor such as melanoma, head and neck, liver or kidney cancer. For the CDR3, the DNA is TGTGCCAGCAGTGGAGGCGGAGGGAACACTGAAGCTTTCTTT. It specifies CASSGGGGNTEAFF.